The rows below give T cell receptor beta chains drawn from one sample of a study of OX40 agonist ivuxolimab in advanced cancers. Data came from immunoSEQ multiplex PCR; TCRdb stores just in-frame clones and leaves some out. The repertoire includes approximately 96,000 clones, around 90% of them detected once, and about 1.5% sits in the top ten. Sequenced here: CD4+ or CD8+ T cells sorted from blood, sampled in a trial of the OX40 agonist ivuxolimab. The source is an adult with an advanced solid tumor such as melanoma, head and neck, liver or kidney cancer. The CDR3 runs from the conserved cysteine through the conserved F or W. The size entry is marked missing in some rows and otherwise reads once, few, many or a size class.

v_call	clone_size	j_call	cdr3_aa
TRBV29-1	.	TRBJ2-1	CSVDISGSSYNEQFF
TRBV7-2	.	TRBJ2-7	CASSPPGLAAELSYEQYF
TRBV16	.	TRBJ2-7	CASSTLDRAFYEQYF
TRBV11-3	.	TRBJ2-1	CASSRLRDSSYNEQFF
TRBV9	.	TRBJ1-3	CASSVEAGGDSGNTIYF
TRBV5-1	.	TRBJ2-7	CASSLDASNRYEQYF
TRBV5-4	.	TRBJ2-5	CASSLGAKVQETQYF
TRBV19	.	TRBJ2-5	CASSTRETQYF
TRBV7-2	.	TRBJ2-5	CASSLNSLERLAGRETQYF
TRBV7-4	.	TRBJ1-5	CASSPDRLGNQPQHF
TRBV19	.	TRBJ1-1	CASSMAGDTEAFF
TRBV5-1	.	TRBJ2-7	CASSLVGTSYEQYF
TRBV6-4	.	TRBJ1-5	CAMQPVNQPQHF
TRBV5-6	many	TRBJ2-2	CASSWQATNTGELFF
TRBV9	.	TRBJ2-2	CASSGSIWAGELFF
TRBV28	once	TRBJ2-4	CASSETSALAKNIQYF
TRBV5-1	.	TRBJ2-3	CASGPLAGGPRDTQYF
TRBV5-1	.	TRBJ2-1	CASSSPESLFYNEQFF
TRBV18	.	TRBJ2-1	CASSPRLAGIPDNEQFF
TRBV7-2	.	TRBJ2-3	CASSPEWGTDTQYF
TRBV28	once	TRBJ2-2	CASSPRTSGGTGELFF
TRBV5-4	few	TRBJ1-2	CASSSYNDHGYTF
TRBV5-4	.	TRBJ1-3	CASSKTGADSGNTIYF
TRBV5-1	.	TRBJ2-7	CASSEPGQATYEQYF
TRBV7-9	once	TRBJ1-1	CASSFRENTEAFF
TRBV29-1	.	TRBJ2-7	CSEGAWQGKVSAYEQYF
TRBV5-3	.	TRBJ2-7	CARSLAGRGGSYEQYF
TRBV9	.	TRBJ1-5	CASSKDRGNQPQHF
TRBV9	few	TRBJ2-3	CASSEGLAGAQYF
TRBV7-2	.	TRBJ2-5	CASSLARETQYF
TRBV5-1	.	TRBJ2-7	CASSPDGQAIYEQYF
TRBV28	.	TRBJ1-5	CASSRTGGGQPQHF
TRBV28	.	TRBJ1-5	CASIPGGRGLQPQHF
TRBV15	once	TRBJ2-7	CATSRAPTSGRVSYEQYF
TRBV7-9	.	TRBJ2-5	CASSSGQGVQETQYF
TRBV5-4	.	TRBJ2-1	CASSPGTSPGSEQFF
TRBV12-5	.	TRBJ2-3	CASGLVTGSQGGSTDTQYF
TRBV7-2	.	TRBJ2-5	CASSSGETQYF
TRBV5-6	.	TRBJ1-6	CASSSGTNTHF
TRBV11-3	.	TRBJ2-5	CASSVGATQETQYF
TRBV19	few	TRBJ2-5	CASSPGAGWKETQYF
TRBV5-4	.	TRBJ2-7	CASSLDMGTGEGEQYF
TRBV30	.	TRBJ2-2	CAWSVPTSGSDTGELFF
TRBV5-3	.	TRBJ2-7	CASSGGTGSSYEQYF
TRBV28	.	TRBJ1-4	CASILRGGLFF
TRBV30	.	TRBJ2-7	CAWSVKVNIQF
TRBV5-5	.	TRBJ2-6	CATTGQFESGANVLTF
TRBV29-1	.	TRBJ1-2	CSVERGGYGYTF
TRBV11-2	once	TRBJ1-1	CASSPPANTEAFF
TRBV2	.	TRBJ1-1	CASRGVGPRSARSWEAFF
TRBV11-2	.	TRBJ2-7	CASSSSAGALYEQYF
TRBV7-7	.	TRBJ2-5	CASSLAHGQETQYF
TRBV6-6	.	TRBJ2-7	CASSEAGTGKDEQYF
TRBV7-2	.	TRBJ2-7	CASSLVRGTSGRIPYEQYF